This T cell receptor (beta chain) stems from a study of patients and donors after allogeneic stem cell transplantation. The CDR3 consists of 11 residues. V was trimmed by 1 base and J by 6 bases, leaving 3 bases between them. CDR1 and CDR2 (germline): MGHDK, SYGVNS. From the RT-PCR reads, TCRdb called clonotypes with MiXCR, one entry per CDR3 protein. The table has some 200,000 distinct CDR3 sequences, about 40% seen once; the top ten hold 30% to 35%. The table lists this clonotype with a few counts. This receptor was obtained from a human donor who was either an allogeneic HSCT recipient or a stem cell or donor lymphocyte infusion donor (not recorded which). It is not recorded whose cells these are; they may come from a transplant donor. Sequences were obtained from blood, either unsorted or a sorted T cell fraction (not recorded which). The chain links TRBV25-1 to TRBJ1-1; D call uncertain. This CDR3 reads CASSELAEAFF. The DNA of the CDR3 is TGTGCCAGCAGTGAATTGGCTGAAGCTTTCTTT.